This TCR beta chain was sequenced in a study of beta chain features in type 1 diabetes. Study-wide results and limits: More deletions and fewer insertions at VDJ junctions were seen in type 1 diabetes patients. Whether TCRB rearrangement is influenced by HLA type went unresolved here.

The whole isolated RNA underwent reverse transcription, so sequencing captured expressed TCRB transcripts. The method was immunoSEQ multiplex PCR; TCRdb's version includes in-frame clones alone and lacks a portion of them. The sample has approximately 470,000 clones; approximately 30% are singletons. The V gene's germline CDR1 is GTSNPN and CDR2 SVGIG (reference sequence). With 2 bases removed from V and 3 bases from J, the gap between germline ends came to 13 bases. This CDR3 contains 15 residues. It was via CD45RO/CCR7/CD25/CD127/CD95/CD27 that CD4+ naive, central memory, regulatory and stem cell-like memory cells were sorted. To note about this clone: Its specificity is unknown.

Sequencing was done on a sample of naive CD4+ T cells from blood. This chain connects TRBV30 to TRBJ2-2, with TRBD1 as a possible D gene (6 bases). This TCR derives from a young man in good health. CDR3 in amino acids: CAWSRGGVHTGELFF. The CDR3 DNA reads as TGTGCCTGGAGTAGAGGGGGAGTTCACACCGGGGAGCTGTTTTTT.